This T cell receptor (beta chain) was retrieved from a study of shared clonotypes between healthy human individuals. The investigators split CD4+ cells into a CD45RA+ naive subset and a CD45RA-negative memory subset. The study's findings and limits: Though the depth was large, rarefaction showed that sorted-subset sequencing was incomplete.

Samples underwent the assay at deep level. Original handling: Without quality scores, immunoSEQ junctional reads could not be filtered like full-length reads. Only in-frame clones appear in the TCRdb table, and some are missing; sequencing was by immunoSEQ multiplex PCR. V, J and clone size were drawn from that table, and D and trimming were deduced from the DNA. The table lists millions of clones, about 95% of them singletons. Turning to this clone: The antigen remains unidentified.

This CDR3 spans 13 amino acids. In germline, CDR1 is SNHLY, CDR2 FYNNEI. V was shortened by 7 bases and J by 5 bases, with 13 bases between the two germline ends. This TCR derives from a man aged 18 to 30 in good health. Sequencing was carried out using naive CD4+ T cells sorted from blood. Regarding subset: CD45RA+ positively selected. The chain carries TRBV2 and TRBJ2-3; weak D call: TRBD2 (7 bases). The CDR3 region is CASTGGAEDTQYF. As DNA, the CDR3 is TGTGCCAGCACGGGGGGCGCGGAAGATACGCAGTATTTT.